The rows below give T cell receptor beta chains drawn from one sample of a study of cytomegalovirus exposure and HLA in healthy donors. Method: immunoSEQ multiplex PCR; TCRdb's copy keeps in-frame clones and lacks some. The sample includes more than 90,000 clones, less than 80% of them seen just once. The specimen sequenced was PBMCs. These receptors originate from a woman between 35 and 50 years old in good health and CMV-seropositive. CDR3s include the opening cysteine and the closing phenylalanine or tryptophan. D genes are given only for firm matches. A row's size may be missing; if present it is once, few, many or a size class.

-	-	TRBJ2-3	TRBV5-6	TGTGCCAGCAGCTTGACAAAGGGGGCAGATACGCAGTATTTT	CASSLTKGADTQYF
TRBD1	once	TRBJ2-1	TRBV6-5	TGTGCCAGCATCGCCGGGACAGGGGGCAGTGAGCAGTTCTTC	CASIAGTGGSEQFF
TRBD1	-	TRBJ2-2	TRBV7-8	TGTGCCAGCAGCTTAGGATCAGGGGGAACCGGGGAGCTGTTTTTT	CASSLGSGGTGELFF
-	few	TRBJ1-4	TRBV6-5	TGTGCCAGCAGTTACGTTGCTCAGGGTGAAAAACTGTTTTTT	CASSYVAQGEKLFF
-	-	TRBJ1-2	TRBV2	TGTGCCAGCACCTCGGGGGTCTTTCTCTATGGCTACACCTTC	CASTSGVFLYGYTF
TRBD1	-	TRBJ2-2	TRBV29-1	TGCAGCGTTAACACAGGGGGGCCGAACACCGGGGAGCTGTTTTTT	CSVNTGGPNTGELFF
-	-	TRBJ1-5	TRBV5-1	TGCGCCAGCAGCTTGGGACAGAATCAGCCCCAGCATTTT	CASSLGQNQPQHF
-	-	TRBJ1-1	TRBV5-1	TGCGCCAGCAGCTTGGCCCCGGGTTACACTGAAGCTTTCTTT	CASSLAPGYTEAFF
-	-	TRBJ2-5	TRBV11-2	TGTGCCAGCAGTTGGAATCAGGGCCAAGAGACCCAGTACTTC	CASSWNQGQETQYF
TRBD2	-	TRBJ2-6	TRBV6-1	TGTGCCAGCAGTGTACTAGCGGGAAGGGGAGGGGCCAACGTCCTGACTTTC	CASSVLAGRGGANVLTF
-	-	TRBJ1-5	TRBV28	TGTGCCAGCAGTTTATTATTGCAGCCCCAGCATTTT	CASSLLLQPQHF
TRBD2	few	TRBJ2-2	TRBV5-5	TGTGCCAGCAGCTCCGGGACTAGCGGTTACACCGGGGAGCTGTTTTTT	CASSSGTSGYTGELFF
-	-	TRBJ2-1	TRBV6-4	TGTGCCAGCAGTGATCAGGGGACGGGTAATGAGCAGTTCTTC	CASSDQGTGNEQFF
-	-	TRBJ1-2	TRBV4-1	TGCGCCAGCAGCCATACCGCGGTCTACTATGGCTACACCTTC	CASSHTAVYYGYTF
TRBD1	-	TRBJ1-2	TRBV7-2	TGTGCCAGCAGCTTGACTGGGACAGCTGTTTTCTATGGCTACACCTTC	CASSLTGTAVFYGYTF
-	-	TRBJ2-7	TRBV5-1	TGCGCCAGCAGCTGGGTCGCAGGGTTAAACGAGCAGTACTTC	CASSWVAGLNEQYF
-	-	TRBJ2-3	TRBV5-6	TGTGCCAGCAGCCCTCCGGGAGATACGCAGTATTTT	CASSPPGDTQYF
-	-	TRBJ2-7	TRBV6-5	TGTGCCAGCAGTTTGACAGGCGTCGATCCCTACGAGCAGTACTTC	CASSLTGVDPYEQYF
TRBD2	-	TRBJ2-3	TRBV5-1	TGCGCCAGCAGCCCCCTTGGGACTAGCGGGCCAGATACGCAGTATTTT	CASSPLGTSGPDTQYF
-	-	TRBJ2-7	TRBV30	TGTGCCTGGAGTGTACCCAACTATGGCGGGATGACCTACGAGCAGTACTTC	CAWSVPNYGGMTYEQYF
-	few	TRBJ2-3	TRBV25-1	TGTGCCAGCAGTGGAGAGATCACAGATACGCAGTATTTT	CASSGEITDTQYF
-	-	TRBJ1-5	TRBV10-3	TGTGCCATCAGTGAGTCCCCAGGGCGGTTGCGGAATCAGCCCCAGCATTTT	CAISESPGRLRNQPQHF
-	-	TRBJ2-6	TRBV5-1	TGCGCCAGCGAGAGCACGGGGTCCTCTGGGGCCAACGTCCTGACTTTC	CASESTGSSGANVLTF
-	-	TRBJ2-7	TRBV7-3	TGTGCCAGCAGCTTACAGGGGTCGGACGAGCAGTACTTC	CASSLQGSDEQYF
-	-	TRBJ2-7	TRBV15	TGTGCCACCAGCAAAGACAGCGGGTCCTACGAGCAGTACTTC	CATSKDSGSYEQYF
TRBD1	few	TRBJ2-5	TRBV10-1	TGCGCCAGCACCCACAGGGGGCAGACAGAGACCCAGTACTTC	CASTHRGQTETQYF
-	few	TRBJ2-5	TRBV5-1	TGCGCCAGCAGCGGGCAGACCGCCCAAGAGACCCAGTACTTC	CASSGQTAQETQYF
-	-	TRBJ1-6	TRBV2	TGTGCCAGCAGTGGTCAGTATAATTCACCCCTCCACTTT	CASSGQYNSPLHF
TRBD2	-	TRBJ2-3	TRBV5-4	TGTGCCAGCAGCATACTAGCGGGAGGTCACACAGATACGCAGTATTTT	CASSILAGGHTDTQYF
TRBD1	-	TRBJ2-2	TRBV7-2	TGTGCCAGCAGCCCAGGGGGACGGGCCAACACCGGGGAGCTGTTTTTT	CASSPGGRANTGELFF
TRBD1	-	TRBJ1-2	TRBV20-1	TGCAGTGCTAGGCGGGACAGGGACTCTACCTTC	CSARRDRDSTF
TRBD2	-	TRBJ2-1	TRBV11-3	TGTGCCAGCAGCTTAGAAGGGGTCGGACTAGCGGGAGCTGGGGAGCAGTTCTTC	CASSLEGVGLAGAGEQFF
-	once	TRBJ1-2	TRBV27	TGTGCCAGCAGTTTGCAAGGGGGGGTGGGGTACACCTTC	CASSLQGGVGYTF
-	-	TRBJ1-2	TRBV4-1	TGCGCCAGCAGCCAAGACAGAACAAAAAACTATGGCTACACCTTC	CASSQDRTKNYGYTF
TRBD2	-	TRBJ2-1	TRBV19	TGTGCCAGTAGTGAGGGACTAGCGGTTAGGGATGAGCAGTTCTTC	CASSEGLAVRDEQFF
TRBD1	-	TRBJ2-1	TRBV5-4	TGTGCCAGCACCCGGGGACAGGGTTCTTACAATGAGCAGTTCTTC	CASTRGQGSYNEQFF
TRBD1	-	TRBJ2-1	TRBV25-1	TGTGCCAGCAGTGAATGGGGCAGGGGGCAGGGAAATGAGCAGTTCTTC	CASSEWGRGQGNEQFF
-	-	TRBJ2-1	TRBV5-1	TGCGCCAGCAGCCAGACAGGCCCGGACAATGAGCAGTTCTTC	CASSQTGPDNEQFF
TRBD2	-	TRBJ2-7	TRBV28	TGTGCCAGCAGGGAATCGGGAGAGGGACTATACGAGCAGTACTTC	CASRESGEGLYEQYF
-	-	TRBJ2-2	TRBV5-4	TGTGCCAGCAGCTTGGAAGGGAGAGCGGACACCGGGGAGCTGTTTTTT	CASSLEGRADTGELFF
-	few	TRBJ1-2	TRBV14	TGTGCCAGCAGCCCTCGGACTGATTCACTTGGCTACACCTTC	CASSPRTDSLGYTF
-	-	TRBJ2-3	TRBV10-3	TGTGCCATCAGTCTAACTGAGACAGATACGCAGTATTTT	CAISLTETDTQYF
TRBD1	few	TRBJ1-2	TRBV4-1	TGCGCCAGCAGCCCAGGACAGGGGGTCTATGGCTACACCTTC	CASSPGQGVYGYTF
TRBD2	-	TRBJ2-3	TRBV6-4	TGTGCCAGCAGTGACTCTGCGGGAGGGCCGTATACGCAGTATTTT	CASSDSAGGPYTQYF
-	-	TRBJ1-2	TRBV5-1	TGCGCCAGCAGCTTGGACACAAGGACCGGGATCGCTAACTATGGCTACACCTTC	CASSLDTRTGIANYGYTF
-	-	TRBJ1-2	TRBV5-1	TGCGCCAGCAGCTCACAGGGAGACTATGGCTACACCTTC	CASSSQGDYGYTF
-	once	TRBJ2-3	TRBV19	TGTGCCAGTAGTATACTCCGTCCGGGGTGGGATTCGCCAGATACGCAGTATTTT	CASSILRPGWDSPDTQYF
-	-	TRBJ2-3	TRBV7-9	TGTGCCAGCAGCTTATATCCTGGCACAGATACGCAGTATTTT	CASSLYPGTDTQYF